These 3 T cell receptor beta chains share one sample of origin, sequenced in a study of T cells after yellow fever vaccination. MiXCR was run by TCRdb on the 5' RACE reads, yielding one entry per CDR3 protein. Of more than 95,000 distinct CDR3 sequences in the sample, nearly 15% were seen once. The source material was CD8+ T cells sorted from PBMCs, sampled 5 days after the yellow fever booster vaccination. The receptors were gathered from a man aged 18 to 29 who received the YFV17D yellow fever vaccine.

This clonotype was seen only a few times. The rearrangement links TRBV11-2 to TRBJ2-5; possible D gene TRBD1, 6 bases. Germline CDR1 is SGHAT and CDR2 is FQNNGV. The CDR3 contains 14 residues. Trimming left V 3 bases short and J 7 bases short, with 15 bases between. CDR3 sequence reads: CASSFRQVRWTQYF. The CDR3 nucleotides read TGTGCCAGCAGCTTTCGACAGGTTCGATGGACCCAGTACTTC. The full variable domain, in which reference TRBV11-2 and TRBJ2-5 provide the parts outside the CDR3, is EAGVAQSPRYKIIEKRQSVAFWCNPISGHATLYWYQQILGQGPKLLIQFQNNGVVDDSQLPKDRFSAERLKGVDSTLKIQPAKLEDSAVYLCASSFRQVRWTQYFGPGTRLLVL.

This chain connects TRBV7-9 to TRBJ1-1, with D perhaps matching TRBD1 (5 bases). CDR1 and CDR2 from the germline V gene are SEHNR and FQNEAQ (reference sequence). V lost 5 bases and J lost 7, with 20 bases in between. The CDR3 runs to 15 residues. CDR3 nucleotides: TGTGCCAGCAGCCCCACGCAGGGATGGGTTGGTGAAGCTTTCTTT. Protein: CASSPTQGWVGEAFF.

The chain is built from TRBV5-5 and TRBJ2-1; no clear D gene. Germline V gene sequence: CDR1 SGHKS, CDR2 YYEKEE (reference sequence). The V and J ends lost 2 bases and 3 bases respectively, with 3 bases between them. This CDR3 region has 12 residues. The CDR3 is CASSFSYNEQFF. The DNA of the CDR3 is TGTGCCAGCAGCTTTAGCTACAATGAGCAGTTCTTC. Filled out from reference TRBV5-5 and TRBJ2-1, the complete variable domain reads DAGVTQSPTHLIKTRGQQVTLRCSPISGHKSVSWYQQVLGQGPQFIFQYYEKEERGRGNFPDRFSARQFPNYSSELNVNALLLGDSALYLCASSFSYNEQFFGPGTRLTVL.